What follows are 30 T cell receptor beta chains derived from one specimen sequenced in a study of blood T cell repertoires in COVID-19. Sequencing was performed with immunoSEQ multiplex PCR; in TCRdb, only in-frame clones are kept and a portion is missing. The table has approximately 76,000 clones, 87% seen once; the top ten hold approximately 8%. The sequenced sample consisted of peripheral blood. These receptors were obtained from a man aged 25 to 45 with acute or convalescent COVID-19.

The genes are TRBV2 and TRBJ2-3, with a possible D match to TRBD2 (6 bases). Germline V lookup: CDR1 SNHLY, CDR2 FYNNEI. The V and J ends lost 5 bases and 1 base respectively, with 13 bases between them. This CDR3 is built from 15 residues. The CDR3 region has the DNA TGTGCCAGCAGTTTGACTAGTCGCGGCACAGATACGCAGTATTTT. Residues: CASSLTSRGTDTQYF.

This clone has just one count. The V call is TRBV19, the J call TRBJ2-2; 9 bases align to TRBD1. Germline loops: CDR1 LNHDA, CDR2 SQIVND (reference sequence). V lost 6 bases, J lost 6 bases, and 5 bases stayed unmatched. This CDR3 spans 14 amino acids. CDR3 DNA: TGTGCCAGTAGACTTACAGGGGGCTCCGGGGAGCTGTTTTTT. Translated: CASRLTGGSGELFF.

V and J are TRBV3-1 (or the pseudogene TRBV3-2) and TRBJ2-7; D may be TRBD2 (6 bases). V was clipped by 1 base and J by 4 bases, with 23 bases between them. CDR1 and CDR2 from the germline V gene are LGHDT and YNNKEL (reference sequence). This CDR3 has 18 amino acids. CDR3 sequence reads: CASSQGNRLGGKEYEQYF. In DNA, the CDR3 is TGTGCCAGCAGCCAAGGGAATCGTCTTGGCGGGAAAGAGTACGAGCAGTACTTC.

This chain links TRBV28 with TRBJ2-3; D is unresolved. Germline assignment: CDR1 MDHEN and CDR2 SYDVKM. CDR3 length equals 11 residues. The germline V and J ends were trimmed by 10 bases and 11 bases, with 16 bases remaining between them. The CDR3 DNA reads TGTGCCACCCAATCCGCTAGAGGGCAGTATTTT. It yields the protein CATQSARGQYF.

This clone showed up just a few times. The chain couples TRBV7-8 to TRBJ2-7; 16 bases map to TRBD2. Germline CDR1 reads SGHVS; CDR2 reads FQNEAQ. The V segment lost 5 bases and the J segment 7 bases; nucleotides outside the gene matches: 14. This CDR3 has 18 amino acids. The CDR3 DNA reads as TGTGCCAGCAGCAAACCGGGACTAGCGGGAGGGCTCTATGAAGAGCAGTACTTC. Translation gives CASSKPGLAGGLYEEQYF. Based on the CDR3 plus reference TRBV7-8 and TRBJ2-7, the full variable domain is GAGVSQSPRYKVAKRGQDVALRCDPISGHVSLFWYQQALGQGPEFLTYFQNEAQLDKSGLPSDRFFAERPEGSVSTLKIQRTQQEDSAVYLCASSKPGLAGGLYEEQYFGPGTRLTVT.

The chain carries TRBV27 and TRBJ1-5, with D hard to call. Trimming removed 1 base from V and 5 bases from J, with 12 bases in between. CDR3 size: 15 residues. CDR1 MNHEY and CDR2 SMNVEV come from the germline V gene (reference sequence). The CDR3 DNA reads TGTGCCAGCAGTTTATTAGGTCAGGTTGATCAGCCCCAGCATTTT. Translating it yields CASSLLGQVDQPQHF.

This chain links TRBV7-2 with TRBJ2-5; perhaps TRBD1 as D (5 bases). CDR1 SGHTA and CDR2 FQGNSA come from the germline V gene. The length of the CDR3 is 13 residues. The V end lost 5 bases, the J end lost 9 bases, and 16 bases lay between the germline ends. CDR3 sequence reads: CASSATQGVPQYF. The CDR3 DNA is TGTGCCAGCAGCGCGACCCAGGGCGTGCCCCAGTACTTC.

In this sample, this clone turned up a few times. V is TRBV6-5 and J is TRBJ2-7; no reliable D call. V was pared by 5 bases and J by 2 bases, with 16 bases between. CDR3 length: 15 amino acids. Germline CDR1 reads MNHEY; CDR2 reads SVGAGI. CDR3 DNA sequence: TGTGCCAGCAGTCCCGCCCGAGGCGGCCCCTACGAGCAGTACTTC. Its protein product is CASSPARGGPYEQYF.

This clone was seen a single time. The chain employs TRBV10-2 and TRBJ2-5; D is undetermined. Per the germline V gene, CDR1 is WSHSY and CDR2 is SAAADI. V was trimmed by 8 bases and J by 1 base, leaving 14 bases between them. The CDR3 consists of 14 residues. Here the CDR3 DNA reads TGCGCCAGCGGTAATAGTCGTTTCCAAGAGACCCAGTACTTC. It is translated as CASGNSRFQETQYF.

This chain joins TRBV11-2 and TRBJ2-5; 7 nucleotides agree with TRBD2. The germline V gene encodes CDR1 SGHAT and CDR2 FQNNGV. V dropped 5 bases and J dropped 5; count of bases not matched to a gene: 5. This CDR3 is built from 13 residues. The CDR3 DNA is TGTGCCAGCAGCCTCGGACTAGGGGAGACCCAGTACTTC. It translates to CASSLGLGETQYF.

The chain is built from TRBV24-1 and TRBJ2-3, with 7 positions matching TRBD1. Germline V CDR1 and CDR2: KGHDR, SFDVKD. The V segment lost 1 base and the J segment 2 bases; nucleotides outside the gene matches: 5. The CDR3 runs 16 residues. The CDR3 loop reads CATSDFGDSLTDTQYF. CDR3 DNA sequence: TGTGCCACCAGTGATTTCGGGGACAGCCTCACAGATACGCAGTATTTT.

This clone was detected only a few times. This rearrangement joins TRBV7-8 to TRBJ2-2; TRBD2 aligns across 7 bases. Germline V gene data show CDR1 as SGHVS and CDR2 as FQNEAQ. The CDR3 is 15 amino acids. With 5 bases clipped from V and 5 bases from J, the junction kept 8 bases outside the gene matches. As DNA, the CDR3 is TGTGCCAGCAGCGGGCGAACAGCGGGGACCGGGGAGCTGTTTTTT. Protein: CASSGRTAGTGELFF.

The genes are TRBV7-2 and TRBJ2-1, with 12 bases matching TRBD2. Trimming cost V 5 bases and J 9 bases; bases outside gene matches: 11. Germline V CDR1 and CDR2: SGHTA, FQGNSA. CDR3 length: 16 amino acids. The CDR3 here is CASSPPGSSGRGEQFF. The CDR3 region has the DNA TGTGCCAGCAGCCCACCAGGCTCTAGCGGGAGGGGTGAGCAGTTCTTC. The whole variable domain, remainder taken from reference TRBV7-2 and TRBJ2-1, is GAGVSQSPSNKVTEKGKDVELRCDPISGHTALYWYRQSLGQGLEFLIYFQGNSAPDKSGLPSDRFSAERTGGSVSTLTIQRTQQEDSAVYLCASSPPGSSGRGEQFFGPGTRLTVL.

V is TRBV28 and J is TRBJ2-3; D gene uncertain. Germline V gene sequence: CDR1 MDHEN, CDR2 SYDVKM. Trimming left V 3 bases short and J 5 bases short, with 3 bases between. CDR3 length equals 11 residues. The DNA of the CDR3 is TGTGCCAGCAGTTTTCGAGATACGCAGTATTTT. It codes for CASSFRDTQYF.

The chain links TRBV19 to TRBJ1-1; perhaps TRBD1 as D (6 bases). The length of the CDR3 is 14 residues. Germline values: CDR1 LNHDA, CDR2 SQIVND (reference sequence). The V end was cut by 5 bases, the J end by 4 bases, with 14 bases between. The CDR3 protein is CASSPQDRRTEAFF. The CDR3 region has the DNA TGTGCCAGTAGTCCCCAGGACAGACGCACTGAAGCTTTCTTT.

The chain has TRBV3-1 (or the pseudogene TRBV3-2) and TRBJ2-7; 7 bases align to TRBD2. Germline CDR1 and CDR2: LGHDT and YNNKEL (reference sequence). There are 12 residues in the CDR3. Trimming took 4 bases from V and 4 from J; bases not matched to a gene: 1. The CDR3 DNA reads as TGTGCCAGCAGCCGGACTAGGTACGAGCAGTACTTC. Translation: CASSRTRYEQYF.

The chain has TRBV25-1 and TRBJ1-2; the D gene is possibly TRBD1 (6 bases). Germline CDR1 and CDR2: MGHDK and SYGVNS. V lost 5 bases to trimming and J lost 7 bases, with 8 bases between them. The CDR3 extends over 11 amino acids. DNA of the CDR3: TGTGCCAGCAGTCCACAGGGTGGCTACACCTTC. Translation gives CASSPQGGYTF.

Only one count was recorded for this clone. V gene TRBV19 combines with J gene TRBJ2-1, with D unclear. The CDR3 spans 13 residues. Trimming stripped 1 base from V and 8 bases from J, with 9 bases between. Per germline, CDR1 LNHDA and CDR2 SQIVND (reference sequence). The CDR3 reads CASSIVVTHEQFF. The CDR3 nucleotides read TGTGCCAGTAGTATAGTCGTGACACATGAGCAGTTCTTC.

This chain joins TRBV5-4 and TRBJ1-2; D ambiguous. V dropped 2 bases and J dropped 4 bases, with 15 bases sitting between them. The CDR3 length is 15 residues. CDR1 is SGHNT, CDR2 YYREEE, per germline (reference sequence). DNA of the CDR3: TGTGCCAGCAGCTTTGGAATAGACACCTCCTATGGCTACACCTTC. Its translation: CASSFGIDTSYGYTF. Drawing the rest from reference TRBV5-4 and TRBJ1-2, the complete variable domain is ETGVTQSPTHLIKTRGQQVTLRCSSQSGHNTVSWYQQALGQGPQFIFQYYREEENGRGNFPPRFSGLQFPNYSSELNVNALELDDSALYLCASSFGIDTSYGYTFGSGTRLTVV.

The chain combines TRBV6-5 with TRBJ2-7; weak D call: TRBD2 (6 bases). Trimming left V 6 bases short and J 0 bases short, with 9 bases between. Germline CDR1 and CDR2: MNHEY and SVGAGI. The CDR3 runs 13 residues. CDR3 coding DNA: TGTGCCAGCAGCAAGACTAGCTCCTACGAGCAGTACTTC. This gives the protein CASSKTSSYEQYF.

The J gene is TRBJ2-7, the V gene TRBV15; D call uncertain. This CDR3 is 16 amino acids long. Germline V gene sequence: CDR1 LNHNV, CDR2 YYDKDF (reference sequence). Trimming stripped 0 bases from V and 0 bases from J, with 12 bases between. Written as DNA, the CDR3 is TGTGCCACCAGCAGAGAGTTGGTAAGGAGCTCCTACGAGCAGTACTTC. Protein: CATSRELVRSSYEQYF.

V gene TRBV7-8 combines with J gene TRBJ2-5; the D is unclear. Trimming cost V 1 base and J 2 bases, with 8 bases left between them. Germline assignment: CDR1 SGHVS and CDR2 FQNEAQ. The CDR3 spans 14 residues. The CDR3 region is CASSLGRQQETQYF. In nucleotides, the CDR3 is TGTGCCAGCAGCTTAGGGCGGCAACAAGAGACCCAGTACTTC.

The chain combines TRBV4-1 with TRBJ1-2, with D unresolved. Trimming shortened V by 0 bases and J by 12 bases, and 17 bases separated the two germline ends. CDR3 length equals 14 residues. The germline CDR1 and CDR2 sequences are MGHRA and YSYEKL. The DNA for the CDR3 is TGCGCCAGCAGCCAAGACCGTATAGGGAGACACGACACCTTC. Amino acids: CASSQDRIGRHDTF.

This clone came up once. This chain joins TRBV19 and TRBJ2-5; 11 bases align to TRBD2. The CDR3 runs to 16 residues. In germline, CDR1 is LNHDA, CDR2 SQIVND (reference sequence). The V and J ends lost 6 bases and 5 bases, in that order; junction bases with no gene match: 11. The CDR3, as DNA: TGTGCCAGTAGGCCCCGTAGCGGGAGGGCCGTCGAGACCCAGTACTTC. Amino acid sequence: CASRPRSGRAVETQYF.

The chain joins TRBV10-2 to TRBJ1-2; 10 nucleotides match TRBD1. The CDR3 is made up of 14 amino acids. The trim removed 8 bases at V and 7 bases at J, leaving 10 bases unmatched. Per the germline V gene, CDR1 is WSHSY and CDR2 is SAAADI. In DNA form, the CDR3 reads TGCGCCAGCGGCCGGGACAGGGGACGGGGTGGCTACACCTTC. It codes for CASGRDRGRGGYTF.

The chain combines TRBV12-5 with TRBJ1-2; tentative D call: TRBD1 (5 bases). CDR3 length equals 16 residues. Germline V gene sequence: CDR1 LGHNT, CDR2 FRNRAP. V was shortened by 1 base and J by 4 bases, with 16 bases between the two germline ends. The DNA of the CDR3 is TGTGCTAGTGGTTTGGAAGCGGGGGAGGGGACCTATGGCTACACCTTC. Its protein is CASGLEAGEGTYGYTF.

This clone came up once. The chain uses TRBV18 and TRBJ1-2; no definite D call. V lost 3 bases and J 8 bases, leaving 7 bases between the germline ends. The CDR3 sequence is 11 residues long. CDR1 is KGHSH, CDR2 LQKENI, per germline. The CDR3 spells CASSPGEGYTF. Written as DNA, the CDR3 is TGTGCCAGCTCACCCGGGGAGGGCTACACCTTC.

This sequence joins TRBV4-3 and TRBJ2-1; D ambiguous. The CDR3 sequence is 16 residues long. The germline gives CDR1 LGHNA, CDR2 YSLEER. Trimming pared 0 bases from V and 6 bases from J, leaving 15 bases between. The CDR3 DNA is TGCGCCAGCAGCCAAGATGCGAGCGCGAGGAGCAATGAGCAGTTCTTC. This gives the protein CASSQDASARSNEQFF.

In this sample, this clone turned up a few times. The rearrangement links TRBV29-1 to TRBJ2-7; D might be TRBD1 (6 bases). The germline gives CDR1 SQVTM, CDR2 ANQGSEA. The CDR3 contains 13 residues. The V and J ends lost 6 bases and 5 bases respectively, with 17 bases between them. CDR3 region: CSVSDSRSNEQYF. CDR3 DNA sequence: TGCAGCGTCTCGGACAGCCGCTCAAACGAGCAGTACTTC.

V is TRBV19 and J is TRBJ1-1; D possibly corresponds to TRBD1 (6 bases). From germline, CDR1 is LNHDA and CDR2 SQIVND (reference sequence). V was shortened by 3 bases and J by 5 bases, with 13 bases between the two germline ends. The CDR3 consists of 14 residues. DNA of the CDR3: TGTGCCAGTAGTATCGGGGGGGGGCGAACTGAAGCTTTCTTT. Translating it yields CASSIGGGRTEAFF.